These 24 T cell receptor beta chains share one sample of origin, sequenced in a study of OX40 agonist ivuxolimab in advanced cancers. Generated by immunoSEQ multiplex PCR, the TCRdb table keeps only in-frame clones and is missing some. The table has some 50,000 clones, 88% seen once; the top ten hold around 3.5%. The sequences come from CD4+ or CD8+ T cells sorted from blood, collected in a trial of the OX40 agonist ivuxolimab. The receptor source for this set is an adult with an advanced solid tumor such as melanoma, head and neck, liver or kidney cancer.

The rearrangement joins TRBV4-2 to TRBJ2-5; 7 bases are a match to TRBD2. From germline, CDR1 is LGHNA and CDR2 YNFKEQ. CDR3 length equals 16 residues. V lost 1 base to trimming and J lost 2 bases; unmatched junction nucleotides: 7. The CDR3 DNA is TGTGCCAGCAGCCAAGGTTCCGGGACTACTCAAGAGACCCAGTACTTC. Residues: CASSQGSGTTQETQYF.

The chain recombines TRBV19 with TRBJ1-4; D is unclear. The CDR3 loop spans 13 amino acids. The germline V and J ends were trimmed by 2 bases and 8 bases, with 9 bases remaining between them. From germline, CDR1 is LNHDA and CDR2 SQIVND (reference sequence). The CDR3 reads CASSINQREKLFF. The CDR3, as DNA: TGTGCCAGTAGTATAAATCAACGGGAAAAACTGTTTTTT.

This clone was detected only once. This chain connects TRBV29-1 to TRBJ2-2, with 10 bases matching TRBD2. With 2 bases clipped from V and 4 bases from J, the junction kept 4 bases outside the gene matches. The CDR3 loop spans 15 amino acids. The V gene's germline CDR1 is SQVTM and CDR2 ANQGSEA. Here the CDR3 reads CSVELAGDVTGELFF. The CDR3 coding sequence is TGCAGCGTTGAACTAGCGGGAGACGTCACCGGGGAGCTGTTTTTT.

The V call is TRBV10-1, the J call TRBJ2-3; D is uncertain. V was cut by 1 base and J by 7 bases, with 15 bases left in between. Germline values: CDR1 WNHNN, CDR2 SYGVQD (reference sequence). The CDR3 is made up of 15 amino acids. CDR3 in DNA: TGCGCCAGCAGTGAGTTCCCCAGATCGAGGAATACGCAGTATTTT. The encoded protein is CASSEFPRSRNTQYF.

This clone was picked up one time. The V gene is TRBV28, the J gene TRBJ2-7; TRBD1 is a possible D gene (6 bases). Trimming left V 3 bases short and J 7 bases short, with 19 bases between. Germline V gene sequence: CDR1 MDHEN, CDR2 SYDVKM. The CDR3 runs to 15 residues. Here the CDR3 DNA reads TGTGCCAGCAGTTTGTTCTCCGGGAACCAGGGGGAGCAGTACTTC. This sequence encodes CASSLFSGNQGEQYF. The variable domain in full, completed from reference TRBV28 and TRBJ2-7, reads DVKVTQSSRYLVKRTGEKVFLECVQDMDHENMFWYRQDPGLGLRLIYFSYDVKMKEKGDIPEGYSVSREKKERFSLILESASTNQTSMYLCASSLFSGNQGEQYFGPGTRLTVT.

The chain joins TRBV5-1 to TRBJ1-5; 7 nucleotides align to TRBD1. J lost 3 bases, V lost 0 bases, and 6 bases had no gene match. CDR3 length: 16 amino acids. Germline V gene lookup returns CDR1 SGHRS and CDR2 YFSETQ. Written as DNA, the CDR3 is TGCGCCAGCAGCTTGGGTACAGGGGAGGACAATCAGCCCCAGCATTTT. This gives the protein CASSLGTGEDNQPQHF.

The chain joins TRBV9 to TRBJ2-3; D is perhaps TRBD1 or TRBD2 (5 bases each). The CDR3 consists of 15 residues. Germline CDR1 reads SGDLS; CDR2 reads YYNGEE. V was cut by 3 bases and J by 2 bases, with 13 bases left in between. The CDR3 protein is CASSEGRHFTDTQYF. The CDR3 DNA follows: TGTGCCAGCAGCGAGGGACGCCACTTCACAGATACGCAGTATTTT.

This chain links TRBV15 with TRBJ2-1; 7 bases align to TRBD1. The trim removed 1 base at V and 5 bases at J, leaving 8 bases unmatched. The CDR3 covers 16 residues. Per germline, CDR1 LNHNV and CDR2 YYDKDF (reference sequence). CDR3 region: CATSRAPGQRHNEQFF. CDR3 nucleotides: TGTGCCACCAGCAGAGCACCGGGACAGCGTCACAATGAGCAGTTCTTC.

J is TRBJ2-7 and V is TRBV7-2, with 9 bases that match TRBD1. Looked up from germline, CDR1 is SGHTA and CDR2 is FQGNSA. This CDR3 region has 17 residues. The trim removed 3 bases at V and 3 bases at J, leaving 12 bases unmatched. The CDR3 loop is CASSFTGGVTSLYEQYF. CDR3 in DNA: TGTGCCAGCAGCTTCACAGGGGGCGTGACCTCTCTCTACGAGCAGTACTTC.

This chain joins TRBV28 and TRBJ1-6; 8 nucleotides match TRBD1. Trimming at V came to 6 bases and at J to 10 bases, leaving 11 bases not matched to a gene. The CDR3 totals 15 residues. Germline CDR1 MDHEN, CDR2 SYDVKM. The CDR3 here is CASSRRGQGLSPLHF. The CDR3 DNA reads as TGTGCCAGCAGCCGACGCGGACAGGGACTCTCACCCCTCCACTTT. The entire variable domain, with the rest obtained from reference TRBV28 and TRBJ1-6, is as follows: DVKVTQSSRYLVKRTGEKVFLECVQDMDHENMFWYRQDPGLGLRLIYFSYDVKMKEKGDIPEGYSVSREKKERFSLILESASTNQTSMYLCASSRRGQGLSPLHFGNGTRLTVT.

The V call is TRBV28, the J call TRBJ2-5, with 8 bases aligning to TRBD1. Germline lookup yields CDR1 MDHEN and CDR2 SYDVKM. The CDR3 is 14 amino acids. V trimming: 6 bases; J trimming: 4 bases; junction bases outside the gene matches: 7. CDR3: CASRRQGRRETQYF. In DNA form, the CDR3 reads TGTGCCAGCAGGCGACAGGGGAGGAGAGAGACCCAGTACTTC.

The chain joins TRBV28 to TRBJ1-3; D unclear. CDR1 MDHEN and CDR2 SYDVKM come from the germline V gene. CDR3 length equals 15 residues. V was cut by 4 bases and J by 4 bases, with 14 bases left in between. CDR3 sequence (DNA): TGTGCCAGCAGTTCGCCCGGCAGGCCGGGAAACACCATATATTTT. It translates to CASSSPGRPGNTIYF. Supplemented by reference TRBV28 and TRBJ1-3, the full variable domain reads DVKVTQSSRYLVKRTGEKVFLECVQDMDHENMFWYRQDPGLGLRLIYFSYDVKMKEKGDIPEGYSVSREKKERFSLILESASTNQTSMYLCASSSPGRPGNTIYFGEGSWLTVV.

The chain couples TRBV29-1 to TRBJ1-1, with D perhaps matching TRBD1 (6 bases). Trimming shortened V by 6 bases and J by 7 bases, and 15 bases separated the two germline ends. CDR1 is SQVTM and CDR2 is ANQGSEA in the germline V gene. This CDR3 region has 12 residues. The CDR3 reads CSVVRGAGEAFF. DNA of the CDR3: TGCAGCGTGGTGAGGGGGGCAGGTGAAGCTTTCTTT.

The chain carries TRBV13 and TRBJ2-7; 8 positions agree with TRBD1. Trimming removed 4 bases from V and 6 bases from J; junction bases left unmatched: 11. The V gene's germline CDR1 is PRHDT and CDR2 FYEKMQ (reference sequence). The CDR3 spans 15 residues. The DNA of the CDR3 is TGTGCCAGCAGCTCCACCCAGGGGGCACGAAGCGAGCAGTACTTC. Translated: CASSSTQGARSEQYF.

V is TRBV4-3 and J is TRBJ1-5; D gene ambiguous. V shed 0 bases and J shed 5 bases, with 5 bases lying between them. This CDR3 has 13 amino acids. Germline V CDR1 and CDR2: LGHNA, YSLEER. The chain's CDR3 is CASSQEVYQPQHF. The CDR3 bases are TGCGCCAGCAGCCAAGAAGTATATCAGCCCCAGCATTTT.

This chain joins TRBV15 and TRBJ2-2, with D tentatively TRBD1 (5 bases). The CDR3 consists of 15 residues. The germline CDR1 and CDR2 sequences are LNHNV and YYDKDF (reference sequence). V dropped 5 bases and J dropped 7 bases, with 17 bases sitting between them. The CDR3 DNA sequence: TGTGCCACCAGCCCCTTTACAGAAGGGGTCGGGGAGCTGTTTTTT. Translating it yields CATSPFTEGVGELFF.

The chain is built from TRBV6-1 and TRBJ2-7; D unresolved. Per the germline V gene, CDR1 is MNHNS and CDR2 is SASEGT. V was clipped by 0 bases and J by 0 bases, with 12 bases between them. CDR3 size: 16 residues. CDR3 bases: TGTGCCAGCAGTGAAGCACTGGGGTCCCCCTCCTACGAGCAGTACTTC. Translated, it gives CASSEALGSPSYEQYF.

The genes are TRBV11-2 and TRBJ2-1; D call uncertain. This CDR3 spans 16 amino acids. Trimming stripped 7 bases from V and 0 bases from J, with 16 bases between. Germline CDR1 reads SGHAT; CDR2 reads FQNNGV. CDR3 nucleotide sequence: TGTGCCAGCACCCAAGACCCGGATAGCTCCTACAATGAGCAGTTCTTC. This sequence encodes CASTQDPDSSYNEQFF.

This clone was detected once. V and J are TRBV6-5 and TRBJ1-4, with 8 nucleotides matching TRBD1. This CDR3 is built from 14 residues. Trimming cost V 5 bases and J 4 bases; bases outside gene matches: 3. Germline V gives CDR1 MNHEY, CDR2 SVGAGI. CDR3 amino acids: CASSVTGVNEKLFF. DNA for the CDR3: TGTGCCAGCAGTGTGACAGGGGTTAATGAAAAACTGTTTTTT.

The chain carries TRBV4-1 and TRBJ1-3, with 9 bases fitting TRBD1. Trimming removed 4 bases from V and 3 bases from J; junction bases left unmatched: 13. Per germline, CDR1 MGHRA and CDR2 YSYEKL. The CDR3 has 18 residues. As DNA, the CDR3 is TGCGCCAGCAGCCCGAGCCCACAGGGGGCGTTGGATGGAAACACCATATATTTT. The encoded protein is CASSPSPQGALDGNTIYF.

This clone was found once. V usage is TRBV27 and J usage is TRBJ2-3, with 7 bases fitting TRBD1. Germline V gene data show CDR1 as MNHEY and CDR2 as SMNVEV (reference sequence). Trimming took 5 bases from V and 4 from J; bases not matched to a gene: 9. This CDR3 has 15 amino acids. The CDR3 is CASSKEAQGADTQYF. The DNA for the CDR3 is TGTGCCAGCAGTAAAGAGGCCCAGGGGGCAGATACGCAGTATTTT.

The chain carries TRBV4-3 and TRBJ1-2; D may be TRBD1 (6 bases). The CDR3 length is 15 residues. Germline V gene sequence: CDR1 LGHNA, CDR2 YSLEER. Trimming cost V 0 bases and J 2 bases, with 10 bases left between them. CDR3: CASSQDRDINYGYTF. The CDR3 DNA follows: TGCGCCAGCAGCCAAGATCGGGACATCAACTATGGCTACACCTTC.

V and J are TRBV2 and TRBJ1-1; the D is unclear. V was shortened by 0 bases and J by 3 bases, with 11 bases between the two germline ends. The CDR3 consists of 15 residues. Germline values: CDR1 SNHLY, CDR2 FYNNEI. The CDR3 sequence: CASSEALLRYTEAFF. The CDR3 coding sequence is TGTGCCAGCAGTGAAGCGCTTCTGCGCTACACTGAAGCTTTCTTT.

The chain is built from TRBV7-9 and TRBJ2-7; D is uncertain. Germline CDR1 is SEHNR and CDR2 is FQNEAQ (reference sequence). This CDR3 has 13 amino acids. Trimming took 5 bases from V and 3 from J, leaving 11 bases between them. CDR3 DNA sequence: TGTGCCAGCAGCGTCAACTCGCACTACGAGCAGTACTTC. It codes for CASSVNSHYEQYF. Using reference TRBV7-9 and TRBJ2-7 for the parts outside the CDR3, the full variable domain is DTGVSQNPRHKITKRGQNVTFRCDPISEHNRLYWYRQTLGQGPEFLTYFQNEAQLEKSRLLSDRFSAERPKGSFSTLEIQRTEQGDSAMYLCASSVNSHYEQYFGPGTRLTVT.